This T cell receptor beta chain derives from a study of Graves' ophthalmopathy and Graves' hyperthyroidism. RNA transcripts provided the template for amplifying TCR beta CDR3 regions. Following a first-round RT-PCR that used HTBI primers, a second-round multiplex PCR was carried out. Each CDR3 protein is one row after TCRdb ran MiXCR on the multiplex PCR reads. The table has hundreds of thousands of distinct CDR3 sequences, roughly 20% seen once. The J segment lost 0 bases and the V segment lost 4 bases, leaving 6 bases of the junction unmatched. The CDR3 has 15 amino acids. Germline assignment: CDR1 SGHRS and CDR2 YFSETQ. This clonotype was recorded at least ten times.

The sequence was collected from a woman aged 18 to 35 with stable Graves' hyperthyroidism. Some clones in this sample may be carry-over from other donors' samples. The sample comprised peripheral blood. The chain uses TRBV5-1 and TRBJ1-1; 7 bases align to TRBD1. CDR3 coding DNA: TGCGCCAGCAGCCCGGGACAGAACTTGAACACTGAAGCTTTCTTT. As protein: CASSPGQNLNTEAFF.